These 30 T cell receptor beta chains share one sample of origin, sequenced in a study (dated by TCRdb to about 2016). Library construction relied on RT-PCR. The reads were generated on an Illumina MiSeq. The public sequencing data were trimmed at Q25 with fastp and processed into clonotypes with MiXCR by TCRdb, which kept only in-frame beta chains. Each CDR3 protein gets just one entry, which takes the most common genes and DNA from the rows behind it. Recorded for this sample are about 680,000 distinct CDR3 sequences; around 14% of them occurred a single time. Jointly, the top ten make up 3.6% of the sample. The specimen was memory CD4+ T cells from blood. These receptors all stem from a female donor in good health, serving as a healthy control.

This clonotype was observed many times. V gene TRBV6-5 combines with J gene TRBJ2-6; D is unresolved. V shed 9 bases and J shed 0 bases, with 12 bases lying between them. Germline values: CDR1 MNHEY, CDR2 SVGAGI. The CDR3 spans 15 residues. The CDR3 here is CASLKSTSGANVLTF. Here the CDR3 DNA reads TGTGCCAGTCTAAAATCCACCTCTGGGGCCAACGTCCTGACTTTC.

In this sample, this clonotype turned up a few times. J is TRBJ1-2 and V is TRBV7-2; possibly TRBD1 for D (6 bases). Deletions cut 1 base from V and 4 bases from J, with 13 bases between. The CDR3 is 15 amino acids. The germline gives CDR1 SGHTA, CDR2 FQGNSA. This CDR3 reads CASSLVSPDSYGYTF. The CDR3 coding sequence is TGTGCCAGCAGCTTAGTGTCTCCGGACAGCTATGGCTACACCTTC.

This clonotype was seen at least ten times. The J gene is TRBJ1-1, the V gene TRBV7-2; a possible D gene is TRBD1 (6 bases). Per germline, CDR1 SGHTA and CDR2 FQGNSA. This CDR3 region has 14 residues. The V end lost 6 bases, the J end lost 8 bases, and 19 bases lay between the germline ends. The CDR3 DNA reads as TGTGCCAGCAGTGACAGGCCAGCCCTAATGGAAGCTTTCTTT. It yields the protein CASSDRPALMEAFF.

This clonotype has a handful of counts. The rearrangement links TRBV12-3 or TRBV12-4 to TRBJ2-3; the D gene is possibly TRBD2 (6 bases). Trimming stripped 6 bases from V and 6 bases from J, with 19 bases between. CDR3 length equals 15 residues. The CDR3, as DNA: TGTGCCAGCAGCCCCGAGGGCGGGGCGATGGATACGCAGTATTTT. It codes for CASSPEGGAMDTQYF.

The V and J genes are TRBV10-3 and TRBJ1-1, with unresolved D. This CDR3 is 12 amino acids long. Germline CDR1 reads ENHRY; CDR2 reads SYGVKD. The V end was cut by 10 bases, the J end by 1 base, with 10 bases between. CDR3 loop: CATARGNTEAFF. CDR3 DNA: TGTGCCACCGCCAGAGGGAACACTGAAGCTTTCTTT.

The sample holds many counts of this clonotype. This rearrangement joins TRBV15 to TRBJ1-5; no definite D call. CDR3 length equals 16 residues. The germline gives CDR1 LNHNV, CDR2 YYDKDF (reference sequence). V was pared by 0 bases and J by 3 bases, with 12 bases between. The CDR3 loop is CATSRDPTVNNQPQHF. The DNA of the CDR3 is TGTGCCACCAGCAGAGATCCAACCGTTAACAATCAGCCCCAGCATTTT.

Written as DNA, the CDR3 is TGTGCCAGCAGCTACCAGCGCGAGCAGTACTTC. It encodes CASSYQREQYF. The chain is built from TRBV3-1 and TRBJ2-7; D unclear. Germline values: CDR1 LGHDT, CDR2 YNNKEL (reference sequence). The CDR3 runs to 11 residues. V dropped 5 bases and J dropped 6 bases, with 8 bases sitting between them.

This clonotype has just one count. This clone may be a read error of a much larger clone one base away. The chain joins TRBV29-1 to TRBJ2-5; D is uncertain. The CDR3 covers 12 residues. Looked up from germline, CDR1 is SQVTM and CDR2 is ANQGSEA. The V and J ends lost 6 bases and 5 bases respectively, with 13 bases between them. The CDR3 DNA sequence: TGCAGCGTCGGCACCGTCGGGGAGACCCAGTACTTC. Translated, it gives CSVGTVGETQYF. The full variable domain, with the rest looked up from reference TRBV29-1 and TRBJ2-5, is SAVISQKPSRDICQRGTSLTIQCQVDSQVTMMFWYRQQPGQSLTLIATANQGSEATYESGFVIDKFPISRPNLTFSTLTVSNMSPEDSSIYLCSVGTVGETQYFGPGTRLLVL.

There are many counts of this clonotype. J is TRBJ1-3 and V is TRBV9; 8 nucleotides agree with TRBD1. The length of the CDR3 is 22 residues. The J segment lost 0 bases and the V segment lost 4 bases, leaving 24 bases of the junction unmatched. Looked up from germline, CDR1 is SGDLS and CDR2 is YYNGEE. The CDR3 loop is CASSPTGGVFGTGAISGNTIYF. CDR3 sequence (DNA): TGTGCCAGCAGCCCCACAGGTGGGGTGTTCGGGACAGGCGCAATCTCTGGAAACACCATATATTTT.

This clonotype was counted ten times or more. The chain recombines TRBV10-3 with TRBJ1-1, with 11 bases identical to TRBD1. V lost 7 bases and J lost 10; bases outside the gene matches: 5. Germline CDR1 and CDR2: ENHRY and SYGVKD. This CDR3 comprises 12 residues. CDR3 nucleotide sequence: TGTGCCATCAAACCGGGACAGGGGGTAGCTTTCTTT. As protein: CAIKPGQGVAFF.

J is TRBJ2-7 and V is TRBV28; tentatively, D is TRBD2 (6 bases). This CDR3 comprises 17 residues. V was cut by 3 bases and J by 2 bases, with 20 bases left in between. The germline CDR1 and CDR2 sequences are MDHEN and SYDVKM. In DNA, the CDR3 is TGTGCCAGCAGTTTGGGGGGTGGAACAGGTTCCCCCTACGAGCAGTACTTC. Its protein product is CASSLGGGTGSPYEQYF.

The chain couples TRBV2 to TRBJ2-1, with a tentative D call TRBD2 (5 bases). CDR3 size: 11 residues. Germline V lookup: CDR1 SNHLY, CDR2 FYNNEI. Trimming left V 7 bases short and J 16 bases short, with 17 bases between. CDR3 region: CASILGEIGFF. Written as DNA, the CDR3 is TGTGCCAGCATTCTCGGGGAGATTGGATTCTTC.

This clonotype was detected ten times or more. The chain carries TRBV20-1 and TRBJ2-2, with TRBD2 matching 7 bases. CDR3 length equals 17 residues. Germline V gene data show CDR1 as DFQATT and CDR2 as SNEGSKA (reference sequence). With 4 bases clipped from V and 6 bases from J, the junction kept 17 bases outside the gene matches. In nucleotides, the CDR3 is TGCAGTGCTAAGTCTGTCACGGGAGCGGGGCCAGCCGGGGAGCTGTTTTTT. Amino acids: CSAKSVTGAGPAGELFF.

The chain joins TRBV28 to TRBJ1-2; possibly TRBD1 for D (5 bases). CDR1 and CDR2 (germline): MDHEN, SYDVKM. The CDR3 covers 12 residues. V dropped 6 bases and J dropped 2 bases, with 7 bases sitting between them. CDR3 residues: CASRGTNYGYTF. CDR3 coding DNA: TGTGCCAGCAGGGGGACCAACTATGGCTACACCTTC.

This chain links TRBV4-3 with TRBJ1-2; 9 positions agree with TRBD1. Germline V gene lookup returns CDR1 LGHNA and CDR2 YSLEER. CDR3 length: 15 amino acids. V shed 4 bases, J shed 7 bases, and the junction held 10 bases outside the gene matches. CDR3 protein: CASSPPGQGFSGYTF. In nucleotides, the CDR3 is TGCGCCAGCAGCCCACCGGGACAGGGTTTTTCTGGCTACACCTTC.

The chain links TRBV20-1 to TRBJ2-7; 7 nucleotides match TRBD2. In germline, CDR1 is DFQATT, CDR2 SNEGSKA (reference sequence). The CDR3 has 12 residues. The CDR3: CSAKPGRNEQYF. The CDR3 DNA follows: TGCAGCGCCAAACCCGGGAGGAACGAGCAGTACTTC.

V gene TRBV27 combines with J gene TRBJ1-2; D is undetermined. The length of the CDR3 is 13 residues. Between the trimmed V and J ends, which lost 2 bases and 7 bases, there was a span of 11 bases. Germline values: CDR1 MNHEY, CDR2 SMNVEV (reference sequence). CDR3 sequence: CASSLTQSGGYTF. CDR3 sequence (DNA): TGTGCCAGCAGTTTAACACAGTCCGGTGGCTACACCTTC.

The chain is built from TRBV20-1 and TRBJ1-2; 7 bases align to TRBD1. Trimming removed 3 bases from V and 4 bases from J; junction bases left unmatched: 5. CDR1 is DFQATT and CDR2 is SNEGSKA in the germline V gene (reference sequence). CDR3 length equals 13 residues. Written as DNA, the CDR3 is TGCAGTGCTAGTGCGGACAGGAGCTATGGCTACACCTTC. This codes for CSASADRSYGYTF.

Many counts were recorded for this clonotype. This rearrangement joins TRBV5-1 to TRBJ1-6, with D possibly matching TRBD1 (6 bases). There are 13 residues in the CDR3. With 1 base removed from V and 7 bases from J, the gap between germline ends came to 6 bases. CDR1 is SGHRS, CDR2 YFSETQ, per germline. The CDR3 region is CASSLQGNSPLHF. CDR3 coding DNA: TGCGCCAGCAGCTTGCAGGGGAATTCACCCCTCCACTTT.

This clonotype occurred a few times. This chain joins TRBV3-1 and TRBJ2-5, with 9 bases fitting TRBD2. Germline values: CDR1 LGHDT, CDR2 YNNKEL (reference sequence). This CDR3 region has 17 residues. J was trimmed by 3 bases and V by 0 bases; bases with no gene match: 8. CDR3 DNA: TGTGCCAGCAGCCAAGATCCCGCGGCGGGAGGGGAAGAGACCCAGTACTTC. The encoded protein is CASSQDPAAGGEETQYF.

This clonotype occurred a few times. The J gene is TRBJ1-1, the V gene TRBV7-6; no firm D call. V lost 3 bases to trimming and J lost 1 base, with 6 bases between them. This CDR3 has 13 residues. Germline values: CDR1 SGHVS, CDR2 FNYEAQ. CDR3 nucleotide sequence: TGTGCCAGCAGCTTTAACGAGAACACTGAAGCTTTCTTT. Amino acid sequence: CASSFNENTEAFF.

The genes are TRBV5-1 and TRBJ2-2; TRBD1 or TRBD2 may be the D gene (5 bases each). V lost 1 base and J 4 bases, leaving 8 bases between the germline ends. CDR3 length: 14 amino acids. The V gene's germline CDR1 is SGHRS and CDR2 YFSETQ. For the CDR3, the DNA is TGCGCCAGCAGCTTGTTCGGGACCACCGGGGAGCTGTTTTTT. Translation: CASSLFGTTGELFF.

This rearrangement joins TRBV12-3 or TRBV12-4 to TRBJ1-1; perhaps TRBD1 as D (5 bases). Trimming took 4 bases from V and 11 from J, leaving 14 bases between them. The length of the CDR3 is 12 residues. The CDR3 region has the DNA TGTGCCAGCAGTTCGAGGGGTGGAAAGGCTTTCTTT. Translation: CASSSRGGKAFF.

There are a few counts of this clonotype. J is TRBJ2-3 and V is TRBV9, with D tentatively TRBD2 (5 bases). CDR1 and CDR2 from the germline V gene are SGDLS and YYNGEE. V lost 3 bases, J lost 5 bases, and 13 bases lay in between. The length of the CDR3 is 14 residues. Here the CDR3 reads CASSARLGIDTQYF. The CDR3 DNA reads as TGTGCCAGCAGCGCTAGACTCGGGATAGATACGCAGTATTTT.

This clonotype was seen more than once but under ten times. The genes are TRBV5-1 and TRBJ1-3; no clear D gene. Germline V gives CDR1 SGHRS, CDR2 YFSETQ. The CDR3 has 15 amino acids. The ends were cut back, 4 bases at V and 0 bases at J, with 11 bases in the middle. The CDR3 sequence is CASSPDGLSGNTIYF. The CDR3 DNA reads TGCGCCAGCAGCCCGGACGGACTCTCTGGAAACACCATATATTTT.

The CDR3 sequence: CASSYGVGEKLFF. CDR3 DNA: TGTGCCAGCAGTTACGGGGTAGGAGAAAAACTGTTTTTT. This rearrangement joins TRBV6-5 to TRBJ1-4; D is uncertain. Trimming cost V 2 bases and J 8 bases, with 9 bases left between them. Germline V gene data show CDR1 as MNHEY and CDR2 as SVGAGI. This CDR3 region has 13 residues.

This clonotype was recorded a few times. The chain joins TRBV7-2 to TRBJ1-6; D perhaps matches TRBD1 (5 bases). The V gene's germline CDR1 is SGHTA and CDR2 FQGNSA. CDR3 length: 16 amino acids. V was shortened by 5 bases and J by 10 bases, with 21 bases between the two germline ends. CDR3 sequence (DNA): TGTGCCAGCAGCCCAGCACGGGACCCCAGATGGTCACCCCTCCACTTT. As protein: CASSPARDPRWSPLHF.

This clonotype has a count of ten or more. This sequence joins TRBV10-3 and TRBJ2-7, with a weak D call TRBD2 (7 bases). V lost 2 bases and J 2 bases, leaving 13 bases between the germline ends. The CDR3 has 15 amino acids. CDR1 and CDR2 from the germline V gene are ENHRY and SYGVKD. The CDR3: CAISERGAGTYEQYF. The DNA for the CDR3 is TGTGCCATCAGTGAGCGGGGGGCGGGAACCTACGAGCAGTACTTC.

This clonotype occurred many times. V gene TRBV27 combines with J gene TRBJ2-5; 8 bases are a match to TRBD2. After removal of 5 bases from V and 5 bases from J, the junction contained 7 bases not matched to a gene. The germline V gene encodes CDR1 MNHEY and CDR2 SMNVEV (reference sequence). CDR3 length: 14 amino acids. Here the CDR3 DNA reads TGTGCCAGCAGTCCCTCGACTAGCGTCGAGACCCAGTACTTC. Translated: CASSPSTSVETQYF.

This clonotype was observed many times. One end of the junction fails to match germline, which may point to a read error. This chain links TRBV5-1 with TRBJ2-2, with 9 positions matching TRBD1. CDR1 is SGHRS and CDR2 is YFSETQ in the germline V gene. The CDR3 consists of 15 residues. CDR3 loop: CASSPGQGNTGELFF. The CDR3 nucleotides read TGTGCCAGCAGTCCGGGACAGGGGAACACCGGGGAGCTGTTTTTT.